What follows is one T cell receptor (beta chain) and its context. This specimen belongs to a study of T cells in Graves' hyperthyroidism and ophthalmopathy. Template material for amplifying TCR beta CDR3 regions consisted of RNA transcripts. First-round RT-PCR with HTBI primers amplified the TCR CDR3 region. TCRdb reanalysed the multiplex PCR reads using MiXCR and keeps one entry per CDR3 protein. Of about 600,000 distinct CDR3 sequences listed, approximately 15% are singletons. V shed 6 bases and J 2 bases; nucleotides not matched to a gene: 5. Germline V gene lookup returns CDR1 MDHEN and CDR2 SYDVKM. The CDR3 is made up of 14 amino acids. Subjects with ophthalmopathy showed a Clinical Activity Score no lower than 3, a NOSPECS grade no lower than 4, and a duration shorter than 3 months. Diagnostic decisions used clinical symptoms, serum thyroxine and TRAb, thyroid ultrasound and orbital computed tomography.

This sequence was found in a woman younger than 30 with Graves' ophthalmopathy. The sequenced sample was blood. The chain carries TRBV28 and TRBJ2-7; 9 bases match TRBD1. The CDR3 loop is CASRLDRGPYEQYF. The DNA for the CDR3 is TGTGCCAGCAGACTGGACAGGGGCCCCTACGAGCAGTACTTC.